The clone carrying this T cell receptor beta chain was seen a handful of times. The sample belongs to a study of identical twins. TCRdb analysed the 5' RACE reads with MiXCR anew, one entry per CDR3 protein. The repertoire holds fewer than 500,000 distinct CDR3 sequences, with 20% to 30% as singletons. Every donor was a healthy Caucasian. The same data also went into a second study, on T cells expressing NK-cell markers. That paper adds: In several donors, these clonotypes also led the CD3+CD56-NKG2C+ fraction.

Input material: CD4+ T cells sorted from blood. This receptor was obtained from a woman under 30 in good health.

This chain's CDR3 is CSADGAGAYNEQFF. CDR3 bases: TGCAGTGCCGACGGAGCGGGAGCTTACAATGAGCAGTTCTTC. This chain connects TRBV20-1 to TRBJ2-1; 8 positions match TRBD2. The V segment lost 6 bases and the J segment 4 bases; nucleotides outside the gene matches: 8. CDR1 and CDR2 from the germline V gene are DFQATT and SNEGSKA (reference sequence). The CDR3 is 14 amino acids.